These T cell receptor beta chains were read from a single sample in a study of OX40 agonist ivuxolimab in advanced cancers. TCRdb's table, derived via immunoSEQ multiplex PCR, lists solely in-frame clones and lacks some. The repertoire has about 58,000 clones, approximately 89% of them found once; the top ten carry about 3.3%. Sequenced here: CD4+ or CD8+ T cells sorted from blood, sampled in a trial of the OX40 agonist ivuxolimab. All receptors come from an adult with an advanced solid tumor such as melanoma, head and neck, liver or kidney cancer. CDR3s include the opening cysteine and the closing phenylalanine or tryptophan. The D gene is left open where the match is weak. For some rows the clone size is stated as once, few or many, or as a class when expanded; others skip it.

TRBJ2-7 NA NA TRBV28 CASSLRDGQYEQYF TGTGCCAGCAGTCTCCGGGACGGACAATACGAGCAGTACTTC
TRBJ2-1 NA TRBD2 TRBV7-9 CASSPYGAAGNEQFF TGTGCCAGCAGCCCGTACGGGGCAGCGGGAAATGAGCAGTTCTTC
TRBJ2-5 NA NA TRBV30 CAWSTAETQYF TGTGCCTGGAGTACCGCGGAGACCCAGTACTTC
TRBJ1-1 NA NA TRBV6-5 CASSGYGTEAFF TGTGCCAGCAGTGGGTATGGCACTGAAGCTTTCTTT
TRBJ2-4 NA TRBD1 TRBV2 CASSGGDRGSYF TGTGCCAGCAGTGGGGGGGACAGGGGTAGTTACTTC
TRBJ2-5 NA NA TRBV18 CASSPQDDEETQYF TGTGCCAGCTCACCCCAAGACGACGAAGAGACCCAGTACTTC
TRBJ1-1 NA NA TRBV5-6 CASSRHNTEAFF TGTGCCAGCAGCAGACACAACACTGAAGCTTTCTTT
TRBJ1-1 few NA TRBV30 CAWSIQAGEAFF TGTGCCTGGAGTATTCAAGCAGGTGAAGCTTTCTTT
TRBJ2-5 NA TRBD1 TRBV18 CASSPQGAVETQYF TGTGCCAGCTCACCACAGGGGGCGGTTGAGACCCAGTACTTC
TRBJ1-5 few NA TRBV2 CASSPDGNSNQPQHF TGTGCCAGCAGTCCCGACGGGAATAGCAATCAGCCCCAGCATTTT
TRBJ2-2 NA NA TRBV30 CAWSVPPGGELFF TGTGCCTGGAGTGTACCCCCGGGCGGGGAGCTGTTTTTT
TRBJ2-3 NA TRBD2 TRBV7-7 CASSLGVGRTDTQYF TGTGCTAGCAGCTTAGGAGTCGGGAGGACAGATACGCAGTATTTT
TRBJ1-4 NA TRBD1 TRBV4-1 CASSQRQGVNEKLFF TGCGCCAGCAGCCAAAGACAGGGTGTTAATGAAAAACTGTTTTTT
TRBJ1-3 NA NA TRBV2 CASSATGSAGNTIYF TGTGCCAGCAGTGCCACAGGGTCCGCTGGAAACACCATATATTTT
TRBJ1-4 NA NA TRBV2 CASSEVGRELFF TGTGCCAGCAGTGAAGTAGGCAGGGAACTGTTTTTT
TRBJ1-5 NA TRBD1 TRBV19 CASGTGEAQHF TGTGCCAGTGGGACAGGGGAGGCCCAGCATTTT
TRBJ1-2 NA NA TRBV29-1 CSVERERADGYTF TGCAGCGTTGAGAGGGAGCGCGCAGATGGCTACACCTTC
TRBJ1-4 NA NA TRBV2 CASRETEGANEKLFF TGTGCCAGCAGAGAAACCGAGGGCGCTAATGAAAAACTGTTTTTT
TRBJ2-5 few TRBD2 TRBV19 CASSLGTSFETQYF TGTGCCAGTAGTTTGGGGACTAGCTTCGAGACCCAGTACTTC
TRBJ2-3 NA NA TRBV19 CASTLTVRSTDTQYF TGTGCCAGTACCCTAACGGTCCGCAGCACAGATACGCAGTATTTT
TRBJ1-2 NA TRBD1 TRBV27 CASSSPSRGRGYGYTF TGTGCCAGCAGTTCACCCTCCAGGGGGAGAGGATATGGCTACACCTTC
TRBJ1-5 NA NA TRBV6-1 CASSGLQGAGQPQHF TGTGCCAGCAGTGGATTACAGGGTGCAGGGCAGCCCCAGCATTTT
TRBJ2-7 NA NA TRBV7-2 CASSTGSPAGSYEQYF TGTGCCAGCAGCACCGGTTCCCCTGCGGGCTCCTACGAGCAGTACTTC
TRBJ1-4 NA NA TRBV11-2 CASSLHTGINEKLFF TGTGCCAGCAGCTTACACACAGGGATTAATGAAAAACTGTTTTTT
TRBJ2-1 NA TRBD2 TRBV19 CASRRLAGGTLQRNEQFF TGTGCCAGTAGGCGACTAGCGGGAGGAACCCTTCAGAGAAATGAGCAGTTCTTC
TRBJ2-2 NA TRBD2 TRBV5-4 CASSLFLSLAANTGELFF TGTGCCAGCAGCTTGTTTCTCAGCCTAGCGGCGAACACCGGGGAGCTGTTTTTT
TRBJ2-7 once NA TRBV5-1 CASSDTYEQYF TGCGCCAGCAGCGACACCTACGAGCAGTACTTC
TRBJ2-1 NA NA TRBV11-2 CASSLVVGPARDEQFF TGTGCCAGCAGCTTAGTTGTCGGCCCTGCTCGGGATGAGCAGTTCTTC
TRBJ2-7 NA NA TRBV18 CASSVTGNPSQEQYF TGTGCCAGCTCAGTCACAGGGAACCCGTCGCAAGAGCAGTACTTC
TRBJ2-5 NA NA TRBV5-1 CASSLERGGETQYF TGCGCCAGCAGCTTGGAAAGGGGCGGAGAGACCCAGTACTTC
TRBJ1-2 NA NA TRBV7-9 CAIRRGPGGYTF TGTGCCATACGGCGGGGGCCGGGTGGCTACACCTTC
TRBJ2-2 NA NA TRBV6-1 CASSQQGPGELFF TGTGCCAGCAGTCAACAGGGCCCCGGGGAGCTGTTTTTT
TRBJ1-5 NA TRBD1 TRBV18 CASSRTGGVDGQPQHF TGTGCCAGCTCACGTACAGGGGGCGTGGACGGTCAGCCCCAGCATTTT
TRBJ2-5 once NA TRBV9 CASSVAWQVGETQYF TGTGCCAGCAGCGTAGCGTGGCAGGTCGGCGAGACCCAGTACTTC
TRBJ2-1 NA NA TRBV12-5 CASGLIKGGSYNEQFF TGTGCTAGTGGTTTGATCAAGGGCGGGTCCTACAATGAGCAGTTCTTC
TRBJ1-2 once NA TRBV6-6 CASRNWGGNYGYTF TGTGCCAGCAGAAATTGGGGTGGTAACTATGGCTACACCTTC
TRBJ2-3 NA TRBD2 TRBV25-1 CASSDGTSGGTTDTQYF TGTGCCAGCAGCGATGGGACTAGCGGCGGGACCACAGATACGCAGTATTTT
TRBJ2-7 NA NA TRBV11-3 CASSLEGSSYEQYF TGTGCCAGCAGCTTAGAGGGCAGCTCCTACGAGCAGTACTTC
TRBJ2-1 NA NA TRBV5-6 CASSWGFLGNEQFF TGTGCCAGCAGCTGGGGCTTTCTGGGCAATGAGCAGTTCTTC
TRBJ1-1 NA NA TRBV7-9 CASSSTQWNTEAFF TGTGCCAGCAGCTCAACACAGTGGAACACTGAAGCTTTCTTT
TRBJ2-7 NA NA TRBV5-6 CASGQHYEQYF TGTGCCAGCGGACAGCACTACGAGCAGTACTTC
TRBJ2-7 NA NA TRBV25-1 CASSEEGYNYEQYF TGTGCCAGCAGTGAAGAAGGATACAACTACGAGCAGTACTTC
TRBJ2-2 NA NA TRBV18 CASSPFWDKNTGELFF TGTGCCAGCTCACCCTTCTGGGACAAGAACACCGGGGAGCTGTTTTTT
TRBJ2-2 NA TRBD2 TRBV9 CASSVLAGVETGELFF TGTGCCAGCAGCGTTCTAGCGGGAGTAGAGACCGGGGAGCTGTTTTTT
TRBJ1-2 NA NA TRBV28 CASSLDTRRYGYTF TGTGCCAGCAGTCTGGACACTCGGAGGTATGGCTACACCTTC
TRBJ2-7 NA NA TRBV6-5 CASSPSGGTGDWRYF TGTGCCAGCAGCCCCTCGGGGGGGACAGGTGACTGGCGGTACTTC
TRBJ2-1 once TRBD2 TRBV28 CASSLSGLGLAGVGGEQFF TGTGCCAGCAGTTTAAGTGGTCTGGGACTAGCGGGAGTGGGAGGTGAGCAGTTCTTC
TRBJ2-1 once NA TRBV19 CASTRGSSLDEQFF TGTGCCAGTACCAGGGGTTCTAGTCTCGATGAGCAGTTCTTC
TRBJ1-3 NA NA TRBV25-1 CASRSIESGNTIYF TGTGCCAGTAGATCGATCGAGTCTGGAAACACCATATATTTT
TRBJ1-1 NA NA TRBV6-5 CASTRSTGSEAFF TGTGCCAGCACCCGTTCGACAGGCTCTGAAGCTTTCTTT
TRBJ2-7 NA NA TRBV30 CAWVAGTGSYEQYF TGTGCCTGGGTCGCGGGGACGGGCTCCTACGAGCAGTACTTC
TRBJ2-1 NA NA TRBV5-1 CVSSVGQINEQFF TGCGTCAGCAGCGTTGGACAGATCAATGAGCAGTTCTTC
TRBJ1-1 NA NA TRBV28 CASRRGGDTEAFF TGTGCCTCCAGAAGGGGTGGGGACACTGAAGCTTTCTTT
TRBJ2-7 NA TRBD2 TRBV5-4 CASSLGGLAGDEQYF TGTGCCAGCAGCTTGGGAGGACTAGCGGGAGACGAGCAGTACTTC
TRBJ2-1 NA NA TRBV5-6 CASSTWGFWESSYNEQFF TGTGCCAGCAGCACCTGGGGATTTTGGGAAAGCTCCTACAATGAGCAGTTCTTC